The entry below describes one TCR beta chain. The data stem from a study of blood T cell repertoires in COVID-19. Study in general: Both acute and convalescent COVID-19 samples were obtained from the United States, Italy and Spain. T cells, B-cell-depleted T cells, or PBMCs provided the cDNA or gDNA that served as material.

CDR1 and CDR2 (germline): MNHEY, SVGAGI. The CDR3 spans 15 residues. The V gene end was trimmed by 10 bases and the J gene end by 4 bases; junction bases not matched to a gene: 7. Authors' analysis steps: Quantification of nucleated cells was approximated via reference gene primer amplification. Some clones are missing from TCRdb's copy, which holds only in-frame ones; the method was immunoSEQ multiplex PCR. Clone size and the V and J calls come from that table; the DNA yielded D and trimming. The profile covers more than 150,000 clones, with 86% appearing a single time and roughly 8% taken by the ten largest.

The chain carries TRBV6-5 and TRBJ2-1; the match to TRBD2 covers 13 bases. The sequence was collected from a man in his 60s with acute or convalescent COVID-19. Sequencing used peripheral blood. The DNA of the CDR3 is TGTGCCACCCGGACTAGCGGGAGCAGTTACAATGAGCAGTTCTTC. The encoded protein is CATRTSGSSYNEQFF.